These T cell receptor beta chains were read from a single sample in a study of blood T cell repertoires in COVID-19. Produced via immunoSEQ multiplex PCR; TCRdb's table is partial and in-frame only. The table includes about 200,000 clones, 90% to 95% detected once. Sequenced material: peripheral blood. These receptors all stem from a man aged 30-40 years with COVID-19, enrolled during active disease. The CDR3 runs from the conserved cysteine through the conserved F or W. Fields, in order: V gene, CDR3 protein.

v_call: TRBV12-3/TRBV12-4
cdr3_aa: CASSPPGGEKLFF

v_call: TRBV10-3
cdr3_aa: CAISEGLAGGKMVNEQFF

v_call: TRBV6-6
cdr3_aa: CASSPRTGTGVKTSNTGELFF

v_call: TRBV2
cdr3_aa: CASRAGQFEKLFF

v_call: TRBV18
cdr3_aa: CASSFGTGTSNQPQHF

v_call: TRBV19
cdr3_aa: CASSRGTSGQETQYF

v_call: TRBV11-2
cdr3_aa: CASSLNLAGNYEQYF

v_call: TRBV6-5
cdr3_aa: CASSTSGGLQETQYF

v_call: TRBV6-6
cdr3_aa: CASSYQGKDEKLFF

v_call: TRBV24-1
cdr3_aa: CATSDPASGGVYGEQFF

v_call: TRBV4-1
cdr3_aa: CASSQDLPGGGKSYNSPLHF

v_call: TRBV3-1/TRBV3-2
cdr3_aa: CASSQAGNQETQYF

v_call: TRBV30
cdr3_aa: CAWSAPSGGISGANVLTF

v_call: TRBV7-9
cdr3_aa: CASSYGGAAGYTF

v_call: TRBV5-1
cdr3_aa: CASSSGLGNNEQFF

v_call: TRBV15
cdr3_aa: CATSRGQITNTEAFF

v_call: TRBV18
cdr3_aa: CASSKTGWNGGYTF

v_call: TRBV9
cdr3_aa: CASSVGPGTNNEQFF

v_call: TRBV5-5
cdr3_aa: CASSFGTTTLYNSPLHF

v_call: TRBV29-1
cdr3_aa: CSVDTGGGDTQYF

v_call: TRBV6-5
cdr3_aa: CASSPRQREDSPLHF

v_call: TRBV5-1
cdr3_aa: CASSFLSRGGGNEQYF

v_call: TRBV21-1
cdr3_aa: CASGPIRKRGYNEQFF

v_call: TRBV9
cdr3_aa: CASSVAVFSPLHF

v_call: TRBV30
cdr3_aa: CAWSGRGGQPQHF

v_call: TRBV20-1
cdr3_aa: CSASPGQGSYGYTF

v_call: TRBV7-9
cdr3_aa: CASSPPGGQETQYF

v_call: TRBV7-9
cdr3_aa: CAGGAADLLAKNIQYF

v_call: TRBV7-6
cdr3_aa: CASSLGGGIFTHEQYF